This T cell receptor beta chain is from a study of T cells after yellow fever vaccination. V dropped 6 bases and J dropped 5 bases, with 14 bases sitting between them. The CDR3 covers 15 residues. Germline loops: CDR1 KGHSH, CDR2 LQKENI. This clonotype was seen a few times. No antigen is known for it. Whole-study results and caveats: Subsequent booster samples again held most clones from primary vaccination (nearly 98% CD4, about 90% CD8). Clonotypes appearing in both CD4 and CD8 compartments existed, and their share was small.

TCRdb redid the calling of the 5' RACE reads with MiXCR, one entry per CDR3 protein. The table lists some 220,000 distinct CDR3 sequences, less than 3.5% of them singletons. The receptor was derived from a man aged 18 to 30 who received the YFV17D yellow fever vaccine. The sample was CD4+ T cells sorted from PBMCs, taken 10 days after the yellow fever booster vaccination. The chain couples TRBV18 to TRBJ1-6; D gene ambiguous. CDR3: CASSPRRVNNSPLHF. The CDR3 coding sequence is TGTGCCAGCTCTCCGAGGCGGGTTAATAATTCACCCCTCCACTTT.